Listed below are T cell receptor beta chains from one sample, sequenced in a study of Graves' ophthalmopathy and Graves' hyperthyroidism. Each CDR3 protein gets one entry after TCRdb re-called the multiplex PCR reads with MiXCR. Of a few hundred thousand distinct CDR3 sequences detected, about 35% appear once; the ten largest clones hold roughly 4%. Input material: peripheral blood or thyroid tissue (not recorded which). Receptors were obtained from an adult man with Graves' hyperthyroidism. CDR3s include the opening cysteine and the closing phenylalanine or tryptophan. Each record gives: V gene, clone size, J gene, D gene, CDR3 DNA, CDR3 protein. The D gene is left open where the match is weak. Some rows have no size entry. The others give once, few or many, or a class for an expanded clone.

TRBV7-2	.	TRBJ2-5	TRBD2	TGTGCCAGCAGCTTCGGGGGGATGATTGAGACCCAGTACTTC	CASSFGGMIETQYF
TRBV20-1	few	TRBJ1-3	.	TGCAGTGCTAGAGATCCGGGGACGATCTCTGGAAACACCATATATTTT	CSARDPGTISGNTIYF
TRBV7-2	few	TRBJ1-3	.	TGTGCCAGCAGCTTCTACAGGGCGGTGAACACCATATATTTT	CASSFYRAVNTIYF
TRBV7-2	.	TRBJ2-1	.	TGTGCCAGCAGCTTAGTATCGGGGAACAATGAGCAGTTCTTC	CASSLVSGNNEQFF
TRBV29-1	.	TRBJ2-3	.	TGCAGCGTTGACCAGGGGGATACGCAGTATTTT	CSVDQGDTQYF
TRBV12-3/TRBV12-4	.	TRBJ2-3	.	TGTGCCAGCAGTTTACCGGGAATCGGAGATACGCAGTATTTT	CASSLPGIGDTQYF
TRBV12-3/TRBV12-4	.	TRBJ1-1	.	TGTGCCAGCAGCTCAACCCTACACGGGAACACTGAAGCTTTCTTT	CASSSTLHGNTEAFF
TRBV7-9	few	TRBJ2-7	TRBD2	TGTGCCAGCAGACAACTAGCGGGAGGGCCGTCCTACGAGCAGTACTTC	CASRQLAGGPSYEQYF
TRBV10-3	.	TRBJ2-3	.	TGTGCCATCAGTCTCGCCCTCGAGGACCCTTCTAGCACAGATACGCAGTATTTT	CAISLALEDPSSTDTQYF
TRBV28	few	TRBJ1-1	.	TGTGCCAGCAGTTTATTTTCACGGAACACTGAAGCTTTCTTT	CASSLFSRNTEAFF
TRBV7-8	few	TRBJ2-7	TRBD1	TGTGCCAGCAGCTTACTTTCGCGGACAGGGGGCAACGAGCAGTACTTC	CASSLLSRTGGNEQYF
TRBV7-2	many	TRBJ1-1	.	TGTGCCAGCAGCTTAGCCACAGCTATGAACACTGAAGCTTTCTTT	CASSLATAMNTEAFF
TRBV10-3	.	TRBJ2-7	.	TGTGCCATCAGGCGGGGGGACAGGGCCTACGAGCAGTACTTC	CAIRRGDRAYEQYF
TRBV2	.	TRBJ2-1	.	TGTGCCAGCAGCTTCCCGACAGAGGGACCGTACAATGAGCAGTTCTTC	CASSFPTEGPYNEQFF
TRBV2	.	TRBJ2-7	TRBD2	TGTGCCAGCAAGACCCCTCGACTAGCGGAATCCTACGAGCAGTACTTC	CASKTPRLAESYEQYF
TRBV5-5	many	TRBJ1-2	.	TGTGCCAGCACCCAGGGGAGGGGAGGTGACTATGGCTACACCTTC	CASTQGRGGDYGYTF
TRBV7-2	.	TRBJ2-3	TRBD1	TGTGCCAGCAGACGACGACAGGGACGCACAGATACGCAGTATTTT	CASRRRQGRTDTQYF
TRBV24-1	.	TRBJ1-1	.	TGTGCTACAATAGGACCTGAAGCTTTCTTT	CATIGPEAFF
TRBV7-2	few	TRBJ2-7	.	TGTGCCAGCAGCTTAGGGGCCCTAGCGCCGGCCTACGAGCAGTACTTC	CASSLGALAPAYEQYF
TRBV7-8	.	TRBJ1-3	TRBD1	TGTGCCAGCAGCCCGGACAGGGTTGAATTGAGCTCTGGAAACACCATATATTTT	CASSPDRVELSSGNTIYF
TRBV4-1	.	TRBJ2-2	TRBD1	TGCGCCAGCAGCCAAGAAGGGCAGGGGGACACCGGGGAGCTGTTTTTT	CASSQEGQGDTGELFF
TRBV4-1	.	TRBJ2-7	TRBD1	TGCGCCAGCAGCCACTATTATGGACAGGGGGGATACGAGCAGTACTTC	CASSHYYGQGGYEQYF
TRBV2	.	TRBJ1-1	TRBD1	TGTGCCAGCAGTTACCACGGCGGGACAGGCGAAGCTTTCTTT	CASSYHGGTGEAFF
TRBV15	.	TRBJ2-6	.	TGTGCCACCAGCAGAGTACAGGGGGCCAACGTCCTGACTTTC	CATSRVQGANVLTF
TRBV6-1	many	TRBJ2-5	TRBD2	TGTGCCAGCAGGGCAGCCCCTAGCGGGGAAGAGACCCAGTACTTC	CASRAAPSGEETQYF
TRBV7-2	.	TRBJ2-3	.	TGTGCCAGCAGCTTAGAACTGGCCAGCACAGATACGCAGTATTTT	CASSLELASTDTQYF
TRBV30	few	TRBJ1-2	.	TGTGCCTGGAGTGGAAAGGATACCTCTAACTATGGCTACACCTTC	CAWSGKDTSNYGYTF
TRBV7-3	.	TRBJ2-2	TRBD1	TGTGCCAGCAGGATGCCCGACAGGGGTAACACCGGGGAGCTGTTTTTT	CASRMPDRGNTGELFF
TRBV6-5	many	TRBJ1-1	TRBD1	TGTGCCAGCAGTAGGGGACAGGCCGCTGAAGCTTTCTTT	CASSRGQAAEAFF
TRBV20-1	.	TRBJ2-5	.	TGCAGTGCCACGACAACTGCTTCCCAGTACTTC	CSATTTASQYF
TRBV12-3/TRBV12-4	.	TRBJ1-2	.	TGTGCCAGCAGTTTAGTCCCCGGGGGGCGGGACTATGGCTACACCTTC	CASSLVPGGRDYGYTF
TRBV12-3/TRBV12-4	.	TRBJ1-1	.	TGTGCCAGCAGTTTGCAGGGGCTTCTTTCCTCTGAAGCTTTCTTT	CASSLQGLLSSEAFF
TRBV7-9	few	TRBJ2-1	TRBD1	TGTGCCAGCAGCGTAACAGGGGTCGAGCAGTTCTTC	CASSVTGVEQFF
TRBV7-8	many	TRBJ2-7	TRBD1	TGTGCCAGCAGCTTAGATAACAGGGGGGACTACGAGCAGTACTTC	CASSLDNRGDYEQYF
TRBV2	.	TRBJ1-5	.	TGTGCCAGCAGCCCGGGGGGAAGCAATCAGTCCCAGCATTTT	CASSPGGSNQSQHF
TRBV12-3/TRBV12-4	.	TRBJ2-3	TRBD2	TGTGCCAGCAGGGGGACTAGCGGGAGTCTGAGCACAGATACGCAGTATTTT	CASRGTSGSLSTDTQYF
TRBV19	many	TRBJ1-3	.	TGTGCCAGTAGTATAGGGACGCCGTCAATCTCTGGAAACACCATATATTTT	CASSIGTPSISGNTIYF
TRBV5-8	many	TRBJ1-4	.	TGTGCCAGCAGCCGACCTAATGAAAAACTGTTTTTT	CASSRPNEKLFF
TRBV7-6	many	TRBJ1-4	TRBD1	TGTGCCAGCAGCTCCCTCCTACGGACAGGGCCGGGTGAAAAACTGTTTTTT	CASSSLLRTGPGEKLFF
TRBV19	few	TRBJ1-1	.	TGTGCCAGTAGTATAAGTCGATCGGGGGCACCGGATGAAGCTTTCTTT	CASSISRSGAPDEAFF
TRBV2	many	TRBJ1-1	.	TGTGCCACCACCCAAAGATCAGGGGCGACATGGAACACTGAAGCTTTCTTT	CATTQRSGATWNTEAFF
TRBV2	.	TRBJ1-4	.	TGTGCCAGCAAAAGGCAACCTAATGAAAAACTGTTTTTT	CASKRQPNEKLFF
TRBV19	.	TRBJ1-1	.	TGTGCCAGTAGTATAGGGACCGAGAACACTGAAGCTTTCTTT	CASSIGTENTEAFF